Below, 6 T cell receptor beta chains from the same sample are listed, as sequenced in a study of response to subunit inactivated influenza vaccine. MiXCR was run by TCRdb on the RT-PCR reads, yielding one entry per CDR3 protein. The sample includes hundreds of thousands of distinct CDR3 sequences, roughly 18% of them seen just once. The sample in question was PBMCs from blood, obtained about 5 days after vaccination. The receptors originated from a man aged 45 to 65 who received an inactivated influenza vaccine.

This clonotype showed up many times. The CDR3, as DNA: TGTGCCAGCAGTTTGGGGCAGCCGCTAGGGACAGATACGCAGTATTTT. It translates to CASSLGQPLGTDTQYF. V is TRBV28 and J is TRBJ2-3; TRBD1 might be the D (5 bases). V was pared by 3 bases and J by 3 bases, with 16 bases between. This CDR3 spans 16 amino acids. Germline assignment: CDR1 MDHEN and CDR2 SYDVKM.

As to this clonotype: It may be a read error: a sequence one base away is much more abundant. This sequence joins TRBV24-1 and TRBJ2-5; D is perhaps TRBD2 (5 bases). Per the germline V gene, CDR1 is KGHDR and CDR2 is SFDVKD. V gave up 5 bases and J gave up 5 bases, with 14 bases separating them. CDR3 size: 14 residues. The CDR3 sequence: CATSGRGPGETQYF. The CDR3 DNA follows: TGTGCCACCAGTGGTCGTGGCCCGGGGGAGACCCAGTACTTC.

The chain carries TRBV6-2 or TRBV6-3 and TRBJ2-3; no definite D call. Per the germline V gene, CDR1 is MNHEY and CDR2 is SVGEGT. Trimming took 5 bases from V and 6 from J, leaving 12 bases between them. This CDR3 is built from 13 residues. CDR3 coding DNA: TGTGCCAGCAGTCCAAACCGGTGGGATACGCAGTATTTT. This encodes CASSPNRWDTQYF.

This clonotype was counted between two and nine times. The chain combines TRBV4-3 with TRBJ2-5; a possible D gene is TRBD1 (5 bases). This CDR3 contains 15 residues. Trimming took off 0 bases at V and 7 bases at J, with 15 bases between the two ends. Germline loops: CDR1 LGHNA, CDR2 YSLEER. CDR3 sequence reads: CASSQEGLWGSTQYF. The CDR3 nucleotides are TGCGCCAGCAGCCAAGAAGGTTTGTGGGGCTCGACCCAGTACTTC.

The table lists this clonotype with a few counts. The V and J genes are TRBV29-1 and TRBJ2-1, with 9 bases identical to TRBD2. The germline gives CDR1 SQVTM, CDR2 ANQGSEA. The ends lost 4 bases at V and 1 base at J; junction bases unmatched: 5. The CDR3 has 15 residues. The CDR3 reads CSVGAGGGSYNEQFF. The CDR3 region has the DNA TGCAGCGTTGGGGCGGGAGGGGGGTCCTACAATGAGCAGTTCTTC.

This clonotype turned up a few times. The CDR3 sequence: CSGKQGANNEQFF. The CDR3 DNA sequence: TGCAGCGGGAAGCAGGGGGCTAACAATGAGCAGTTCTTC. This chain joins TRBV29-1 and TRBJ2-1; TRBD1 matches at 8 bases. The CDR3 is 13 residues long. In germline, CDR1 is SQVTM, CDR2 ANQGSEA. The J segment lost 5 bases and the V segment lost 7 bases, leaving 7 bases of the junction unmatched.